Following are 2 T cell receptor beta chains from one sample sequenced in a study of somatic mutations in cytotoxic T cells in rheumatoid arthritis. Libraries were prepared by immunoSEQ multiplex PCR; TCRdb keeps only in-frame clonotypes and omits some of them. The top ten hold roughly 14% of the sample, which has some 20,000 clones, about 83% seen once. The material sequenced was CD8+ T cells sorted from blood. These TCRs come from an adult with rheumatoid arthritis.

The gene calls are TRBV27 and TRBJ2-6; D not resolved. The germline V gene has CDR1 MNHEY and CDR2 SMNVEV (reference sequence). V was trimmed by 3 bases and J by 0 bases, leaving 9 bases between them. The CDR3 is 16 residues long. CDR3 sequence (DNA): TGTGCCAGCAGTTTCCTTGGGCCCTCTGGGGCCAACGTCCTGACTTTC. Amino acids: CASSFLGPSGANVLTF.

The rearrangement links TRBV27 to TRBJ2-7, with 10 bases matching TRBD2. This CDR3 region has 15 residues. Losses at the gene ends were 3 bases for V and 6 bases for J; bases not matched to a gene: 8. The germline V gene has CDR1 MNHEY and CDR2 SMNVEV (reference sequence). The CDR3 nucleotides read TGTGCCAGCAGTTTCGTCCCTAGCGGGAGTTTCGAGCAGTACTTC. Encoded protein: CASSFVPSGSFEQYF.